Following are 8 T cell receptor beta chains from one sample sequenced in a study of T cell responses to AZD1222 COVID-19 vaccine. Libraries were prepared by immunoSEQ multiplex PCR; TCRdb keeps only in-frame clonotypes and omits some of them. The sample contains approximately 170,000 clones, around 93% of which appear only once. The specimen comprised peripheral blood, sampled on day 0 of AZD1222 vaccination. The source of these receptors is an adult in good health.

This chain uses TRBV5-5 with TRBJ2-3; D might be TRBD1 (6 bases). CDR1 and CDR2 from the germline V gene are SGHKS and YYEKEE (reference sequence). V was clipped by 4 bases and J by 3 bases, with 18 bases between them. This CDR3 has 16 amino acids. Here the CDR3 reads CASSRLTGGGTDTQYF. CDR3 DNA sequence: TGTGCCAGCAGCCGCCTGACAGGTGGAGGAACAGATACGCAGTATTTT.

The chain joins TRBV11-3 to TRBJ1-2; D is undetermined. The CDR3 totals 14 residues. Per the germline V gene, CDR1 is SGHNT and CDR2 is YENEEA. Trimming shortened V by 5 bases and J by 8 bases, and 18 bases separated the two germline ends. The CDR3 sequence is CASSPKGRIRGYTF. The CDR3 DNA reads TGTGCCAGCAGCCCCAAGGGCAGGATCAGGGGCTACACCTTC.

The V call is TRBV9, the J call TRBJ2-2; no clear D gene. Germline V lookup: CDR1 SGDLS, CDR2 YYNGEE. The V end was cut by 1 base, the J end by 0 bases, with 4 bases between. This CDR3 is 14 amino acids long. In DNA, the CDR3 is TGTGCCAGCAGCGTATGGCCGAACACCGGGGAGCTGTTTTTT. Its translation: CASSVWPNTGELFF.

The chain recombines TRBV4-1 with TRBJ1-3; D possibly corresponds to TRBD1 (5 bases). The ends were cut back, 0 bases at V and 4 bases at J, with 10 bases in the middle. CDR3 length: 15 amino acids. Per germline, CDR1 MGHRA and CDR2 YSYEKL. The CDR3 DNA reads TGCGCCAGCAGCCAAGAGGGACCTACGGGAAACACCATATATTTT. It translates to CASSQEGPTGNTIYF.

The CDR3 nucleotides read TGTGCCAGCAGTGGGACAGGGGATACTGAAGCTTTCTTT. It is translated as CASSGTGDTEAFF. The V and J genes are TRBV12-3 or TRBV12-4 and TRBJ1-1, with 10 bases lining up with TRBD1. This CDR3 is built from 13 residues. With 5 bases clipped from V and 5 bases from J, the junction kept 2 bases outside the gene matches.

The chain carries TRBV28 and TRBJ2-7, with D maybe TRBD1 (5 bases). Germline CDR1 MDHEN, CDR2 SYDVKM. The V and J ends lost 10 bases and 0 bases respectively, with 16 bases between them. CDR3 length equals 14 residues. The CDR3 spells CAITSTGPSYEQYF. The CDR3 DNA reads as TGTGCCATCACCTCTACAGGCCCCTCCTACGAGCAGTACTTC.

V usage is TRBV5-4 and J usage is TRBJ2-1; 10 bases match TRBD1. After removal of 3 bases from V and 6 bases from J, the junction contained 9 bases not matched to a gene. The CDR3 has 16 amino acids. Germline CDR1 is SGHNT and CDR2 is YYREEE (reference sequence). The CDR3 reads CASSSPGTGDSNEQFF. Written as DNA, the CDR3 is TGTGCCAGCAGCTCACCTGGGACAGGGGACTCCAATGAGCAGTTCTTC.

V and J are TRBV6-6 and TRBJ2-1, with 11 bases identical to TRBD2. V shed 6 bases and J 6 bases; nucleotides not matched to a gene: 13. CDR3 length: 17 residues. Germline assignment: CDR1 MNHNY and CDR2 SVGAGI (reference sequence). The CDR3 nucleotides read TGTGCCAGCAGCCGACTGGTTAGCGGGAGGGCCCGCAATGAGCAGTTCTTC. Its protein product is CASSRLVSGRARNEQFF.